The 6 T cell receptor beta chains reported below all come from one sample, sequenced in a study of regulatory T cells in long-lasting Graves disease. As to time point: newly diagnosed GD, antithyroid drugs for less than 3 months. PBMC-derived RNA was used for the TCR library. Researchers made TCR beta libraries by using iRepertoire HTBI primers and running Arm-PCR on CDR3 regions. TCRdb re-derived calls from the multiplex PCR reads in MiXCR, one entry per CDR3 protein. The sample lists 350,000 to 500,000 distinct CDR3 sequences, less than 15% occurring once. These same records also appear under a second study, on T cells in Graves' hyperthyroidism and ophthalmopathy.

The sequencing used peripheral blood mononuclear cells (PBMCs), collected at new diagnosis, from a patient treated with antithyroid drugs. The receptors stem from a woman between 50 and 59 years old with Graves disease.

This clonotype has ten or more counts. V gene TRBV5-1 combines with J gene TRBJ1-4; a possible D gene is TRBD1 (6 bases). Germline V gives CDR1 SGHRS, CDR2 YFSETQ. V lost 0 bases and J lost 7, with 13 bases in between. The CDR3 runs to 15 residues. CDR3 sequence: CASSLDPGGGEKLFF. CDR3 nucleotides: TGCGCCAGCAGCTTGGACCCGGGAGGGGGTGAAAAACTGTTTTTT. The full variable domain, completed using reference TRBV5-1 and TRBJ1-4, is KAGVTQTPRYLIKTRGQQVTLSCSPISGHRSVSWYQQTPGQGLQFLFEYFSETQRNKGNFPGRFSGRQFSNSRSEMNVSTLELGDSALYLCASSLDPGGGEKLFFGSGTQLSVL.

For this clonotype: This sequence may be a read error, since a much larger clone differs from it by one base. The chain carries TRBV28 and TRBJ1-2, with D possibly TRBD1 on 5 matching bases. The CDR3 has 13 amino acids. V lost 3 bases, J lost 8 bases, and 13 bases lay in between. CDR1 and CDR2 (germline): MDHEN, SYDVKM. CDR3 in amino acids: CASSFFGASGYTF. In nucleotides, the CDR3 is TGTGCCAGCAGTTTTTTCGGGGCTTCGGGCTACACCTTC.

This clonotype was detected ten times or more. V and J are TRBV28 and TRBJ2-5; the D is unclear. The V end was cut by 4 bases, the J end by 4 bases, with 10 bases between. The CDR3 spans 13 residues. Germline V gene lookup returns CDR1 MDHEN and CDR2 SYDVKM. CDR3 sequence: CASSSGRAETQYF. CDR3 nucleotides: TGTGCCAGCAGTTCCGGACGTGCAGAGACCCAGTACTTC. The whole variable domain, filled in from reference TRBV28 and TRBJ2-5, reads DVKVTQSSRYLVKRTGEKVFLECVQDMDHENMFWYRQDPGLGLRLIYFSYDVKMKEKGDIPEGYSVSREKKERFSLILESASTNQTSMYLCASSSGRAETQYFGPGTRLLVL.

This clonotype was recorded at least ten times. The chain recombines TRBV5-5 with TRBJ2-7; either TRBD1 or TRBD2 may supply D (5 bases each). The CDR3 extends over 15 amino acids. V was pared by 4 bases and J by 1 base, with 15 bases between. Germline lookup yields CDR1 SGHKS and CDR2 YYEKEE (reference sequence). CDR3 sequence (DNA): TGTGCCAGCAGCCGGACGGGGCTAAGGTCCTACGAGCAGTACTTC. This translates into CASSRTGLRSYEQYF. Together with reference TRBV5-5 and TRBJ2-7, the CDR3 gives the full variable domain: DAGVTQSPTHLIKTRGQQVTLRCSPISGHKSVSWYQQVLGQGPQFIFQYYEKEERGRGNFPDRFSARQFPNYSSELNVNALLLGDSALYLCASSRTGLRSYEQYFGPGTRLTVT.

This clonotype has just a few counts. This chain connects TRBV30 to TRBJ1-1; weak D call: TRBD1 (5 bases). Trimming removed 3 bases from V and 3 bases from J, with 17 bases in between. Germline lookup yields CDR1 GTSNPN and CDR2 SVGIG (reference sequence). The CDR3 is 15 residues long. This CDR3 is CAWSPGLLWDTEAFF. CDR3 bases: TGTGCCTGGAGCCCAGGGTTACTCTGGGACACTGAAGCTTTCTTT.

This clonotype appeared many times. This chain joins TRBV27 and TRBJ1-1; tentative D call: TRBD1 (5 bases). CDR1 MNHEY and CDR2 SMNVEV come from the germline V gene (reference sequence). V was cut by 3 bases and J by 8 bases, with 13 bases left in between. The CDR3 has 13 residues. In DNA form, the CDR3 reads TGTGCCAGCAGTTTCCCGGGGGACCGCGAAGCTTTCTTT. Its protein is CASSFPGDREAFF.